The T cell receptor (beta chain) described here comes from a study of prognosis after radiotherapy for stage I lung cancer. Germline loops: CDR1 KGHDR, CDR2 SFDVKD. V shed 9 bases and J 1 base; nucleotides not matched to a gene: 8. The CDR3 extends over 16 amino acids. Ten or more counts support this clonotype. Its antigen is unidentified. Study findings and constraints: Whether the expanded TCR clones were tumor-specific was not determined. A difference in TRBV and TRBJ gene usage was reportedly seen between patients with and without metastases.

Amplification of TCR beta CDR3 from genomic DNA used two-round multiplex PCR. For every TRBV and TRBJ gene, a specific primer was used in first-round PCR. TCRdb ran MiXCR on the multiplex PCR reads and lists one entry per CDR3 protein. The table lists about 51,000 distinct CDR3 sequences, roughly 36% of them singletons, with just under 9.5% in the top ten. Blood, about 5.5 milliliters, was collected at each of two time points. The V call is TRBV24-1, the J call TRBJ2-2, with 9 nucleotides matching TRBD1. The input for sequencing was PBMCs, taken before or after stereotactic body radiation therapy (not recorded which). The clonotype originates from a donor over 45 with non-small cell lung cancer. CDR3 sequence reads: CATGKPGQGNTGELFF. In DNA form, the CDR3 reads TGTGCCACCGGAAAGCCGGGACAGGGGAACACCGGGGAGCTGTTTTTT.